Each of the 21 T cell receptor beta chains below was sequenced from the same sample in a study of cytomegalovirus exposure and HLA in healthy donors. Primers for the PCR totalled 60 Vbeta and 13 Jbeta. Here immunoSEQ multiplex PCR was the method, and the copy in TCRdb shows in-frame clones only, minus some. The sample yields about 62,000 clones, 80% to 90% seen once. The sequenced sample consisted of PBMCs. The receptors originated from a man between 18 and 29 years old in good health and CMV-seronegative.

The table lists this clone with a count of one. This sequence joins TRBV2 and TRBJ2-1; D possibly corresponds to TRBD2 (5 bases). The CDR3 totals 12 residues. Germline V gene data show CDR1 as SNHLY and CDR2 as FYNNEI. V was clipped by 2 bases and J by 8 bases, with 7 bases between them. The DNA of the CDR3 is TGTGCCAGCAGTGAAACCGGGGATGAGCAGTTCTTC. Amino acid sequence: CASSETGDEQFF.

V is TRBV5-1 and J is TRBJ2-7, with 7 bases aligning to TRBD2. The germline CDR1 and CDR2 sequences are SGHRS and YFSETQ. V gave up 4 bases and J gave up 5 bases; unmatched junction bases: 9. The CDR3 is made up of 14 amino acids. CDR3: CASSPAGRVHEQYF. The CDR3 DNA is TGCGCCAGCAGCCCGGCGGGGAGGGTCCACGAGCAGTACTTC. Variable domain in full (rest from reference TRBV5-1 and TRBJ2-7): KAGVTQTPRYLIKTRGQQVTLSCSPISGHRSVSWYQQTPGQGLQFLFEYFSETQRNKGNFPGRFSGRQFSNSRSEMNVSTLELGDSALYLCASSPAGRVHEQYFGPGTRLTVT.

The J gene is TRBJ1-3, the V gene TRBV18; the D gene is possibly TRBD1 (6 bases). Germline lookup yields CDR1 KGHSH and CDR2 LQKENI. Trimming took off 10 bases at V and 3 bases at J, with 13 bases between the two ends. The CDR3 is 13 residues long. The CDR3 is CATREGVGNTIYF. The CDR3 region has the DNA TGTGCCACCCGCGAGGGGGTTGGAAACACCATATATTTT.

CDR3 bases: TGTGCCAGCAGCTCCAGGGGCGATGAGCAGTTCTTC. It translates to CASSSRGDEQFF. The chain carries TRBV11-2 and TRBJ2-1; maybe TRBD1 (6 bases). Looked up from germline, CDR1 is SGHAT and CDR2 is FQNNGV. Trimming cost V 4 bases and J 8 bases, with 9 bases left between them. The CDR3 contains 12 residues. Complete variable domain (other parts from reference TRBV11-2 and TRBJ2-1): EAGVAQSPRYKIIEKRQSVAFWCNPISGHATLYWYQQILGQGPKLLIQFQNNGVVDDSQLPKDRFSAERLKGVDSTLKIQPAKLEDSAVYLCASSSRGDEQFFGPGTRLTVL.

This sequence joins TRBV6-1 and TRBJ2-7, with TRBD1 matching over 10 bases. Per the germline V gene, CDR1 is MNHNS and CDR2 is SASEGT. This CDR3 region has 14 residues. V lost 6 bases and J lost 5; bases outside the gene matches: 7. The CDR3 is CASSTGQGYDEQYF. The CDR3 region has the DNA TGTGCCAGCAGCACGGGACAGGGGTATGACGAGCAGTACTTC.

V usage is TRBV27 and J usage is TRBJ1-1, with D maybe TRBD1 (6 bases). The V gene lost 7 bases and the J gene lost 6 bases, with 18 bases spanning the gap. Germline lookup yields CDR1 MNHEY and CDR2 SMNVEV (reference sequence). The CDR3 spans 14 residues. This CDR3 reads CASMAGAMSSEAFF. As DNA, the CDR3 is TGTGCCAGCATGGCAGGGGCGATGTCTTCTGAAGCTTTCTTT.

The rearrangement joins TRBV5-6 to TRBJ1-1; 7 bases are a match to TRBD1. Trimming cost V 4 bases and J 4 bases; bases outside gene matches: 7. The CDR3 covers 14 residues. The germline V gene encodes CDR1 SGHDT and CDR2 YYEEEE. The CDR3 DNA sequence: TGTGCCAGCAGCGCCTTACAGGGGACCACTGAAGCTTTCTTT. Protein product: CASSALQGTTEAFF.

This chain connects TRBV18 to TRBJ1-1; 9 nucleotides match TRBD1. Per the germline V gene, CDR1 is KGHSH and CDR2 is LQKENI. The CDR3 consists of 15 residues. Trimming cost V 3 bases and J 5 bases; bases outside gene matches: 7. The CDR3 nucleotides are TGTGCCAGCTCACCGAGACAGGGGGATAATACTGAAGCTTTCTTT. This sequence encodes CASSPRQGDNTEAFF.

About this clone: Compared with germline, one end of the junction differs, possibly owing to a read error. V gene TRBV11-2 combines with J gene TRBJ2-7, with a tentative D call TRBD1 (5 bases). Germline V gene data show CDR1 as SGHAT and CDR2 as FQNNGV. The CDR3 loop spans 12 amino acids. Here the CDR3 DNA reads TGTGCCAGCAGCTTAGTCAGAGCAGGGCCTGTCTTC. Residues: CASSLVRAGPVF.

The chain links TRBV27 to TRBJ2-7; tentative D call: TRBD2 (5 bases). Germline V CDR1 and CDR2: MNHEY, SMNVEV (reference sequence). CDR3 length: 12 amino acids. Trimming removed 6 bases at V and 2 bases at J, with 8 bases between. CDR3 bases: TGTGCCAGCAGAAGCGGTACCTACGAGCAGTACTTC. Translated: CASRSGTYEQYF.

The rearrangement uses TRBV29-1 and TRBJ2-7; 11 bases agree with TRBD1. Germline CDR1 and CDR2: SQVTM and ANQGSEA. This CDR3 comprises 14 residues. Trimming removed 6 bases from V and 2 bases from J; junction bases left unmatched: 6. CDR3 loop: CSVEGTGGPYEQYF. The CDR3 DNA reads TGCAGCGTGGAGGGGACAGGGGGACCCTACGAGCAGTACTTC.

CDR3: CASSLAGGGSAEAFF. Here the CDR3 DNA reads TGTGCCAGCAGCTTAGCTGGGGGGGGAAGCGCTGAAGCTTTCTTT. The chain has TRBV11-1 and TRBJ1-1; a possible D gene is TRBD1 (5 bases). CDR3 length: 15 amino acids. CDR1 and CDR2 from the germline V gene are SGHAT and FQDESV (reference sequence). With 0 bases removed from V and 6 bases from J, the gap between germline ends came to 14 bases.

This chain uses TRBV30 with TRBJ1-1; 8 positions agree with TRBD1. J gave up 3 bases and V 4 bases, and 1 base lay outside the gene matches. This CDR3 region has 12 residues. The germline V gene encodes CDR1 GTSNPN and CDR2 SVGIG (reference sequence). This CDR3 reads CAWTRGHTEAFF. The CDR3 DNA is TGTGCCTGGACCAGGGGGCACACTGAAGCTTTCTTT. The full variable domain, in which reference TRBV30 and TRBJ1-1 provide the parts outside the CDR3, is SQTIHQWPATLVQPVGSPLSLECTVEGTSNPNLYWYRQAAGRGLQLLFYSVGIGQISSEVPQNLSASRPQDRQFILSSKKLLLSDSGFYLCAWTRGHTEAFFGQGTRLTVV.

V and J are TRBV10-3 and TRBJ2-5; the match to TRBD2 covers 8 bases. The CDR3 spans 15 residues. With 2 bases clipped from V and 2 bases from J, the junction kept 4 bases outside the gene matches. Germline CDR1 is ENHRY and CDR2 is SYGVKD. CDR3 residues: CAISEGLAPQETQYF. The DNA for the CDR3 is TGTGCCATCAGTGAGGGACTAGCTCCTCAAGAGACCCAGTACTTC.

This clone showed up just once. The chain carries TRBV4-1 and TRBJ1-6; D remains ambiguous. V lost 1 base, J lost 10 bases, and 17 bases lay in between. Per the germline V gene, CDR1 is MGHRA and CDR2 is YSYEKL. This CDR3 is 16 amino acids long. CDR3 nucleotides: TGCGCCAGCAGCCAAGTTTATGGACTGGGAGTATCACCCCTCCACTTT. This gives the protein CASSQVYGLGVSPLHF.

This rearrangement joins TRBV7-8 to TRBJ1-2; maybe TRBD1 (5 bases). Deletions cut 1 base from V and 3 bases from J, with 15 bases between. Germline V gene data show CDR1 as SGHVS and CDR2 as FQNEAQ. CDR3 length: 16 residues. CDR3 coding DNA: TGTGCCAGCAGCTTAGAAGGGGTCCCAATCTACTATGGCTACACCTTC. Translation gives CASSLEGVPIYYGYTF.

The table lists this clone with a few counts. J is TRBJ1-5 and V is TRBV5-1, with D possibly matching TRBD1 (6 bases). V gave up 0 bases and J gave up 2 bases, with 9 bases separating them. CDR3 length: 15 residues. Per the germline V gene, CDR1 is SGHRS and CDR2 is YFSETQ. The CDR3 here is CASSLGTDRNQPQHF. The CDR3 region has the DNA TGCGCCAGCAGCTTGGGGACAGACCGCAATCAGCCCCAGCATTTT.

The CDR3 loop is CASSQGIRGAEQYF. The CDR3 coding sequence is TGTGCCAGCTCACAAGGTATTAGGGGCGCCGAGCAGTACTTC. The genes are TRBV18 and TRBJ2-7; D is possibly TRBD1 (5 bases). Per the germline V gene, CDR1 is KGHSH and CDR2 is LQKENI. The CDR3 is 14 amino acids. V was clipped by 4 bases and J by 6 bases, with 16 bases between them.

The rearrangement uses TRBV7-8 and TRBJ2-1; no clear D gene. Germline CDR1 SGHVS, CDR2 FQNEAQ. The CDR3 is made up of 13 amino acids. Deletions cut 1 base from V and 5 bases from J, with 6 bases between. CDR3 region: CASSLGRDNEQFF. In nucleotides, the CDR3 is TGTGCCAGCAGCTTAGGCCGGGACAATGAGCAGTTCTTC.

The chain joins TRBV11-3 to TRBJ2-5; 10 bases match TRBD1. Germline CDR1 and CDR2: SGHNT and YENEEA. Unmatched junction bases numbered 7, after V lost 6 bases and J lost 3 bases. The CDR3 is made up of 15 amino acids. The CDR3 region has the DNA TGTGCCAGCAGTTACCTCGGACAGGGGGAAGAGACCCAGTACTTC. It encodes CASSYLGQGEETQYF.

This clone has a single count. This chain links TRBV9 with TRBJ2-7; TRBD1 is a possible D gene (5 bases). CDR3 length: 15 residues. Trimming removed 0 bases at V and 2 bases at J, with 12 bases between. The germline V gene encodes CDR1 SGDLS and CDR2 YYNGEE. The CDR3: CASSVGAGITYEQYF. The CDR3 region has the DNA TGTGCCAGCAGCGTAGGGGCAGGGATCACCTACGAGCAGTACTTC.